The next 23 T cell receptor beta chains were all read from a single sample in a study of beta chain features in type 1 diabetes (dated by TCRdb to 2016 to 2019). Here is what the overall study found, with its caveats: In all four CD4+ subsets, TCRB CDR3 length was moderately but significantly shorter in type 1 diabetes patients.

Their recognized antigens are unknown. Library prep was done by the immunoSEQ multiplex PCR assay. The High Capacity cDNA Reverse Transcription Kit was used to reverse transcribe all of the isolated RNA, meaning that expressed TCRB transcripts were what got sequenced. In TCRdb, the immuneACCESS table is reduced to in-frame sequences with V and J assigned. These tables do not hold every clone; where another copy was compared, an unresolved V gene accounts for under half, and the others remain unexplained. In this sample the table shows almost 350,000 clones, 9.3% of which occur a single time. 0.95% to 1.1% of the sample is held by the ten biggest clonotypes. Input material: central memory CD4+ T cells from blood. The receptor source for this set is a man aged 25 to 40 with type 1 diabetes.

This clone was picked up many times. The sample contains more than one DNA sequence encoding this CDR3. The gene calls are TRBV29-1 and TRBJ2-5; 10 bases match TRBD1. The V and J ends lost 6 bases and 5 bases, in that order; junction bases with no gene match: 3. The CDR3 is 12 amino acids. Germline assignment: CDR1 SQVTM and CDR2 ANQGSEA. This CDR3 is CSVTGQGETQYF. CDR3 bases: TGCAGCGTCACGGGACAGGGGGAGACCCAGTACTTC.

This chain connects TRBV28 to TRBJ2-5; TRBD2 agrees at 13 bases. V was clipped by 4 bases and J by 4 bases; unmatched bases: 6. Germline CDR1 is MDHEN and CDR2 is SYDVKM. The CDR3 length is 16 residues. The CDR3, as DNA: TGTGCCAGCAGTTCCACTAGCGGGGGGGCAAGAGAGACCCAGTACTTC. It encodes CASSSTSGGARETQYF.

This clone has more than one count but fewer than ten. The chain combines TRBV18 with TRBJ2-2, with 7 bases aligning to TRBD1. V trimming: 3 bases; J trimming: 4 bases; junction bases outside the gene matches: 2. The CDR3 spans 14 residues. CDR1 and CDR2 from the germline V gene are KGHSH and LQKENI. CDR3 bases: TGTGCCAGCTCACCCGACAGGGCCACCGGGGAGCTGTTTTTT. It specifies CASSPDRATGELFF.

The chain is built from TRBV7-9 and TRBJ1-1; D unresolved. CDR3 length: 13 amino acids. Germline V gene sequence: CDR1 SEHNR, CDR2 FQNEAQ (reference sequence). V was shortened by 2 bases and J by 4 bases, with 8 bases between the two germline ends. CDR3: CASSLFQGTEAFF. The DNA for the CDR3 is TGTGCCAGCAGCTTATTTCAAGGCACTGAAGCTTTCTTT.

The rearrangement uses TRBV5-1 and TRBJ2-5, with D maybe TRBD1 (5 bases). The germline V and J ends were trimmed by 0 bases and 4 bases, with 10 bases remaining between them. From germline, CDR1 is SGHRS and CDR2 YFSETQ. The CDR3 contains 14 residues. CDR3 region: CASSLGGRSETQYF. The CDR3 DNA reads TGCGCCAGCAGCTTGGGGGGCAGGTCAGAGACCCAGTACTTC. The variable domain in full, with the rest retrieved from reference TRBV5-1 and TRBJ2-5, is KAGVTQTPRYLIKTRGQQVTLSCSPISGHRSVSWYQQTPGQGLQFLFEYFSETQRNKGNFPGRFSGRQFSNSRSEMNVSTLELGDSALYLCASSLGGRSETQYFGPGTRLLVL.

The rearrangement uses TRBV6-5 and TRBJ2-7, with 10 bases matching TRBD1. Germline trimming cut 4 bases from V and 3 bases from J; bases unmatched to any gene: 3. Germline-derived CDR1 and CDR2 are MNHEY and SVGAGI. The CDR3 has 14 amino acids. Here the CDR3 DNA reads TGTGCCAGCAGTTCGGGACAGGGGTTCTACGAGCAGTACTTC. The encoded protein is CASSSGQGFYEQYF.

This clone showed up just a few times. At the DNA level, this CDR3 is encoded by other sequences in the same sample as well. The chain recombines TRBV7-9 with TRBJ1-1; D gene unclear. Germline V gene lookup returns CDR1 SEHNR and CDR2 FQNEAQ (reference sequence). V dropped 3 bases and J dropped 1 base, with 6 bases sitting between them. The CDR3 is 13 amino acids. The CDR3 reads CASSLTANTEAFF. The CDR3 nucleotides are TGTGCCAGCAGCTTGACCGCGAACACTGAAGCTTTCTTT.

This clone was observed a few times. The V gene is TRBV5-6, the J gene TRBJ1-1, with unresolved D. The CDR3 is 11 residues long. V lost 6 bases and J lost 8, with 11 bases in between. Germline-derived CDR1 and CDR2 are SGHDT and YYEEEE. The CDR3 loop is CASTGAGEAFF. The CDR3 DNA follows: TGTGCCAGCACCGGCGCGGGGGAAGCTTTCTTT. Together with reference TRBV5-6 and TRBJ1-1, the CDR3 gives the full variable domain: DAGVTQSPTHLIKTRGQQVTLRCSPKSGHDTVSWYQQALGQGPQFIFQYYEEEERQRGNFPDRFSGHQFPNYSSELNVNALLLGDSALYLCASTGAGEAFFGQGTRLTVV.

This clone has only a few counts. J is TRBJ1-2 and V is TRBV7-2, with a weak D call TRBD1 (6 bases). Deletions cut 5 bases from V and 2 bases from J, with 15 bases between. There are 15 residues in the CDR3. Germline V CDR1 and CDR2: SGHTA, FQGNSA. As DNA, the CDR3 is TGTGCCAGCAGCCTTACCCCTACAGGGAACTATGGCTACACCTTC. This gives the protein CASSLTPTGNYGYTF.

This clone was observed a handful of times. The chain recombines TRBV25-1 with TRBJ1-1; D is uncertain. CDR1 and CDR2 from the germline V gene are MGHDK and SYGVNS. The V end lost 2 bases, the J end lost 0 bases, and 7 bases lay between the germline ends. The CDR3 totals 14 residues. CDR3 DNA sequence: TGTGCCAGCAGTGAAGACCTTATGAACACTGAAGCTTTCTTT. This translates into CASSEDLMNTEAFF.

This clone was recorded a few times. V is TRBV7-9 and J is TRBJ2-5; perhaps TRBD1 as D (6 bases). CDR3 length: 17 residues. Trimming cost V 5 bases and J 1 base, with 20 bases left between them. Per germline, CDR1 SEHNR and CDR2 FQNEAQ (reference sequence). CDR3 region: CASSRPPSNRAQETQYF. The CDR3 nucleotides read TGTGCCAGCAGCCGGCCTCCCTCAAACAGGGCCCAAGAGACCCAGTACTTC.

This clone has more than one count but fewer than ten. The CDR3 is CASSVTGSYNEQFF. The DNA of the CDR3 is TGTGCCAGCAGCGTTACAGGCTCCTACAATGAGCAGTTCTTC. V and J are TRBV9 and TRBJ2-1, with D maybe TRBD1 (5 bases). The CDR3 contains 14 residues. Germline V gives CDR1 SGDLS, CDR2 YYNGEE. With 2 bases removed from V and 0 bases from J, the gap between germline ends came to 6 bases. The whole variable domain, remainder taken from reference TRBV9 and TRBJ2-1, is DSGVTQTPKHLITATGQRVTLRCSPRSGDLSVYWYQQSLDQGLQFLIQYYNGEERAKGNILERFSAQQFPDLHSELNLSSLELGDSALYFCASSVTGSYNEQFFGPGTRLTVL.

The CDR3 region is CASSLHRDTEAFF. CDR3 bases: TGCGCCAGCAGCTTGCACAGGGACACTGAAGCTTTCTTT. V and J are TRBV5-1 and TRBJ1-1, with D perhaps matching TRBD1 (6 bases). The CDR3 has 13 amino acids. The germline CDR1 and CDR2 sequences are SGHRS and YFSETQ. Trimming removed 1 base from V and 3 bases from J, with 7 bases in between.

The chain employs TRBV5-1 and TRBJ2-1; 10 positions match TRBD1. CDR1 and CDR2 from the germline V gene are SGHRS and YFSETQ. The CDR3 totals 16 residues. V shed 2 bases and J 7 bases; nucleotides not matched to a gene: 9. CDR3 sequence: CASSFSGGQGMNEQFF. The CDR3 DNA reads as TGCGCCAGCAGCTTTTCAGGGGGACAGGGGATGAATGAGCAGTTCTTC. Supplemented by reference TRBV5-1 and TRBJ2-1, the full variable domain reads KAGVTQTPRYLIKTRGQQVTLSCSPISGHRSVSWYQQTPGQGLQFLFEYFSETQRNKGNFPGRFSGRQFSNSRSEMNVSTLELGDSALYLCASSFSGGQGMNEQFFGPGTRLTVL.

CDR3 loop: CASSPPATGSDTQYF. For the CDR3, the DNA is TGTGCCAGCTCACCACCGGCGACAGGTTCAGATACGCAGTATTTT. This chain links TRBV18 with TRBJ2-3; tentatively, D is TRBD1 (6 bases). The CDR3 is 15 residues long. Germline V gene sequence: CDR1 KGHSH, CDR2 LQKENI. Trimming took off 0 bases at V and 4 bases at J, with 11 bases between the two ends.

This clone occurred a few times. In DNA form, the CDR3 reads TGTGCCACCCAGGGACAGGTTGTGGACATTCAGTACTTC. Residues: CATQGQVVDIQYF. This chain joins TRBV25-1 and TRBJ2-4; 8 bases are shared with TRBD1. The CDR3 extends over 13 amino acids. The trim removed 10 bases at V and 8 bases at J, leaving 10 bases unmatched. Germline CDR1 is MGHDK and CDR2 is SYGVNS.

This clone was detected once. V usage is TRBV30 and J usage is TRBJ2-5; D may be TRBD2 (5 bases). Germline CDR1 is GTSNPN and CDR2 is SVGIG (reference sequence). The CDR3 consists of 12 residues. V shed 8 bases and J shed 4 bases, with 14 bases lying between them. The CDR3 DNA reads as TGTGCCCTATCTAGGGCGGGAGAGACCCAGTACTTC. As protein: CALSRAGETQYF. Full variable domain (rest looked up from reference TRBV30 and TRBJ2-5): SQTIHQWPATLVQPVGSPLSLECTVEGTSNPNLYWYRQAAGRGLQLLFYSVGIGQISSEVPQNLSASRPQDRQFILSSKKLLLSDSGFYLCALSRAGETQYFGPGTRLLVL.

Many counts were recorded for this clone. The chain combines TRBV18 with TRBJ2-2; perhaps D is TRBD1 or TRBD2 (5 bases each). The V gene lost 2 bases and the J gene lost 9 bases, with 19 bases spanning the gap. The CDR3 extends over 16 amino acids. Germline-derived CDR1 and CDR2 are KGHSH and LQKENI. The CDR3 loop is CASSPFSRGADRELFF. The CDR3 coding sequence is TGTGCCAGCTCACCATTTAGTAGAGGGGCCGACCGGGAGCTGTTTTTT.

This clone was counted only a few times. J is TRBJ1-5 and V is TRBV4-3; D unresolved. Trimming removed 3 bases from V and 3 bases from J, with 15 bases in between. CDR3 length: 16 residues. The germline CDR1 and CDR2 sequences are LGHNA and YSLEER. Here the CDR3 DNA reads TGCGCCAGCAGCCAGGACTACGGGGAGTACAATCAGCCCCAGCATTTT. Its protein is CASSQDYGEYNQPQHF.

The chain combines TRBV7-2 with TRBJ2-7; weak D call: TRBD1 (6 bases). CDR3 size: 17 residues. Germline values: CDR1 SGHTA, CDR2 FQGNSA. V shed 3 bases and J shed 0 bases, with 18 bases lying between them. The CDR3: CASSFRDTFFSSYEQYF. The CDR3 DNA sequence: TGTGCCAGCAGCTTCCGGGACACCTTTTTTAGCTCCTACGAGCAGTACTTC.

The chain has TRBV6-5 and TRBJ1-5; no definite D call. V was clipped by 2 bases and J by 4 bases, with 9 bases between them. The germline V gene encodes CDR1 MNHEY and CDR2 SVGAGI. The length of the CDR3 is 14 residues. Here the CDR3 DNA reads TGTGCCAGCAGTTACGATGGGCGAAATCAGCCCCAGCATTTT. Its protein is CASSYDGRNQPQHF.

This clone has ten or more counts. Different DNA sequences within this sample yield the same CDR3. This chain links TRBV10-3 with TRBJ2-7, with a tentative D call TRBD1 (6 bases). Germline loops: CDR1 ENHRY, CDR2 SYGVKD. The CDR3 runs to 14 residues. V was trimmed by 0 bases and J by 3 bases, leaving 9 bases between them. The CDR3 DNA is TGTGCCATCAGTGAGTCGGTAGGGGGCTACGAGCAGTACTTC. Translating gives CAISESVGGYEQYF.

This clone came up a few times. V usage is TRBV28 and J usage is TRBJ1-2; no reliable D call. Trimming pared 3 bases from V and 0 bases from J, leaving 5 bases between. There are 13 residues in the CDR3. Per germline, CDR1 MDHEN and CDR2 SYDVKM. CDR3 loop: CASSLAANYGYTF. In DNA, the CDR3 is TGTGCCAGCAGTTTGGCAGCTAACTATGGCTACACCTTC.